This T cell receptor beta chain was identified in a study of blood T cell repertoires in COVID-19. About the study: Acute and convalescent COVID-19 specimens originated in the United States, Italy and Spain.

As processed by the authors: For nucleated cells, counts were estimated from reference gene primer amplification. The assay was immunoSEQ multiplex PCR, and TCRdb's table has in-frame clones only and misses some. V and J calls and clone size follow that table, whereas D and trimming were derived from the DNA. There are around 140,000 clones in the sample; 87% occur only once, and around 10% lies in the top ten. V was pared by 5 bases and J by 1 base, with 6 bases of the junction left unmatched. CDR3 size: 15 residues. Germline CDR1 reads LGHDT; CDR2 reads YNNKEL (reference sequence). Individuals aged roughly 18 to 95 years were recruited from about two dozen US areas. Each participant's cohort was designated according to participant-reported clinical history. This clone was seen a handful of times.

The sample consisted of PBMCs or T cells enriched from blood (not recorded which). This chain connects TRBV3-1 (or the pseudogene TRBV3-2) to TRBJ2-3; TRBD1 matches at 7 bases. The origin of this receptor is a man aged 55 to 70 who had recovered from COVID-19. CDR3 nucleotides: TGTGCCAGCAGCATTCGACAGGGCCGCACAGATACGCAGTATTTT. It specifies CASSIRQGRTDTQYF.